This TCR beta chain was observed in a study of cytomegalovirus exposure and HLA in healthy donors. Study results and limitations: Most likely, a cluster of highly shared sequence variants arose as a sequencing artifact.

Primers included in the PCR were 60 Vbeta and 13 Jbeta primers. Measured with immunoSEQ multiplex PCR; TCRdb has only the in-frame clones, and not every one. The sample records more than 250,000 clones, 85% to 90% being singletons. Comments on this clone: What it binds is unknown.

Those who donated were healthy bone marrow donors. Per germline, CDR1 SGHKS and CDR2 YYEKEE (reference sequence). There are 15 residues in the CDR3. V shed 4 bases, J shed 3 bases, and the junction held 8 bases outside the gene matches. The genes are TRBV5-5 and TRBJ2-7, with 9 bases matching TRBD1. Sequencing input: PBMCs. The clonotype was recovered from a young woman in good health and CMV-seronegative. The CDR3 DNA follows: TGTGCCAGCAGCCTAGCCGGGACAGGGTTCTACGAGCAGTACTTC. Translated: CASSLAGTGFYEQYF.